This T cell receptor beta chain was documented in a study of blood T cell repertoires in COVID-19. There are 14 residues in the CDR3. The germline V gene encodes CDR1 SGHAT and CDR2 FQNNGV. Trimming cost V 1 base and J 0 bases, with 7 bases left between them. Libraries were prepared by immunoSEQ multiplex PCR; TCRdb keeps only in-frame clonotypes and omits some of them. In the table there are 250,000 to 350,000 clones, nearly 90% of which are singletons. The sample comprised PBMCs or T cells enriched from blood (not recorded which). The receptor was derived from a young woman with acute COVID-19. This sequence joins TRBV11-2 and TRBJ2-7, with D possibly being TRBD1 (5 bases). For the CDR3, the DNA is TGTGCCAGCAGCTTAGGACAGACCTCCTACGAGCAGTACTTC. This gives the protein CASSLGQTSYEQYF.